This T cell receptor beta chain came from a study of cytomegalovirus exposure and HLA in healthy donors. General study points: Trimming of TCR beta V- and J-genes showed a link, identified in a later analysis, to a missense DCLRE1C variant.

Points on this clone: Its cognate antigen is unknown.

The CDR3 length is 14 residues. J was trimmed by 1 base and V by 6 bases; bases with no gene match: 1. Germline V gene lookup returns CDR1 SGHNT and CDR2 YYREEE (reference sequence). PCR involved 60 Vbeta and 13 Jbeta primers. Authors' data handling: Roughly 80 million unique TCR beta chains, some 9.9 million shared, were counted in a later analysis. The assay was immunoSEQ multiplex PCR, and TCRdb's table has in-frame clones only and misses some. V and J calls and clone size are copied from that table; D and trimming were computed from the DNA. The data show around 90,000 clones, around 73% seen once.

The chain couples TRBV5-4 to TRBJ2-2, with TRBD1 matching 9 bases. The sequence was obtained from a woman in her thirties or forties in good health and CMV-seronegative. Sample: PBMCs. CDR3: CASKGQGNTGELFF. The CDR3 DNA follows: TGTGCCAGCAAGGGACAGGGGAACACCGGGGAGCTGTTTTTT. The full variable domain, rest sourced from reference TRBV5-4 and TRBJ2-2, is ETGVTQSPTHLIKTRGQQVTLRCSSQSGHNTVSWYQQALGQGPQFIFQYYREEENGRGNFPPRFSGLQFPNYSSELNVNALELDDSALYLCASKGQGNTGELFFGEGSRLTVL.